Here is one TCR beta chain with its context. This sample is drawn from a study of Ad26.COV2.S vaccination and SARS-CoV-2 variants. Study-level information: Intramuscularly, Ad26.COV2.S was given either once or twice, 56 days apart.

Sequencing used immunoSEQ multiplex PCR; TCRdb keeps in-frame clones, though not all of them. Of some 340,000 clones in the sample, around 81% were seen once. Germline V gives CDR1 SGHAT, CDR2 FQNNGV. CDR3 size: 15 residues. V lost 5 bases and J lost 5, with 15 bases in between. This sample's treatment: around 19 received Ad26.COV2.S at low or high dose, single or two shots; about 5 received placebo; per-sample allocation not given. Specimens were obtained on day 63 following the first vaccine or placebo injection. The V call is TRBV11-2, the J call TRBJ1-4; perhaps TRBD1 as D (6 bases). The clonotype was recovered from a person between 18 and 59 years old who received the Ad26.COV2.S COVID-19 vaccine or a placebo. This material consisted of peripheral blood, taken in a trial of Ad26.COV2.S vaccine versus placebo. The CDR3 spells CASSRPGAVNEKLFF. The CDR3, as DNA: TGTGCCAGCAGCCGACCGGGGGCCGTCAATGAAAAACTGTTTTTT.